These 21 T cell receptor beta chains were sequenced from one sample in a study of blood T cell repertoires in COVID-19. The repertoire was sequenced with immunoSEQ multiplex PCR; TCRdb's copy has only in-frame clones and lacks some. Altogether some 80,000 clones are present, roughly four fifths being singletons, with the ten largest covering 7% to 9%. Sample: peripheral blood. The receptor source for this set is a human donor in a cohort sampled during active COVID-19.

The chain is built from TRBV9 and TRBJ1-1; TRBD1 aligns across 7 bases. The CDR3 runs 14 residues. V gave up 0 bases and J gave up 3 bases; unmatched junction bases: 2. Germline lookup yields CDR1 SGDLS and CDR2 YYNGEE. The DNA for the CDR3 is TGTGCCAGCAGCGTAGGCCAGGGGGACACTGAAGCTTTCTTT. It encodes CASSVGQGDTEAFF.

Of note for this clone: Different DNA sequences within this sample yield the same CDR3. The V gene is TRBV18, the J gene TRBJ2-7; possible D gene TRBD1, 6 bases. CDR3 length: 15 residues. CDR1 is KGHSH, CDR2 LQKENI, per germline. Trimming cost V 1 base and J 0 bases, with 10 bases left between them. In nucleotides, the CDR3 is TGTGCCAGCTCACCACGGGTGGGGGCCTCCTACGAGCAGTACTTC. Its protein is CASSPRVGASYEQYF.

The chain has TRBV4-1 and TRBJ2-7, with TRBD2 as a possible D gene (7 bases). The length of the CDR3 is 17 residues. V lost 1 base, J lost 4 bases, and 20 bases lay in between. Looked up from germline, CDR1 is MGHRA and CDR2 is YSYEKL. Here the CDR3 reads CASSQGSTGGLAYEQYF. The CDR3 DNA is TGCGCCAGCAGCCAAGGATCCACCGGGGGGCTGGCGTACGAGCAGTACTTC.

This chain uses TRBV18 with TRBJ1-1; D uncertain. The CDR3 contains 11 residues. Deletions cut 5 bases from V and 8 bases from J, with 9 bases between. Germline CDR1 is KGHSH and CDR2 is LQKENI. The CDR3 coding sequence is TGTGCCAGCTCATTCTCAGGAGAAGCTTTCTTT. This codes for CASSFSGEAFF.

The chain carries TRBV5-1 and TRBJ1-2; D is uncertain. Germline CDR1 reads SGHRS; CDR2 reads YFSETQ. Trimming took 5 bases from V and 0 from J, leaving 8 bases between them. CDR3 length: 13 amino acids. Here the CDR3 DNA reads TGCGCCAGCAGGGCAGAAGCTAACTATGGCTACACCTTC. Translated, it gives CASRAEANYGYTF.

V usage is TRBV3-1 (or the pseudogene TRBV3-2) and J usage is TRBJ1-4; D perhaps matches TRBD1 (6 bases). V lost 4 bases, J lost 7 bases, and 16 bases lay in between. The CDR3 is made up of 15 amino acids. Looked up from germline, CDR1 is LGHDT and CDR2 is YNNKEL (reference sequence). The CDR3: CASSPQGMGSEKLFF. CDR3 sequence (DNA): TGTGCCAGCAGCCCTCAGGGGATGGGGAGTGAAAAACTGTTTTTT.

This clone showed up just a few times. The chain joins TRBV7-8 to TRBJ1-5; D gene uncertain. The CDR3 has 18 amino acids. V was shortened by 5 bases and J by 2 bases, with 22 bases between the two germline ends. From germline, CDR1 is SGHVS and CDR2 FQNEAQ. Here the CDR3 DNA reads TGTGCCAGCAGCCCTCAAAGCTTCGGGGAGGTAGGCAATCAGCCCCAGCATTTT. Translating it yields CASSPQSFGEVGNQPQHF.

This clone was detected once. The chain has TRBV7-2 and TRBJ2-3, with D possibly being TRBD2 (6 bases). This CDR3 region has 14 residues. Trimming removed 6 bases at V and 0 bases at J, with 10 bases between. Germline CDR1 is SGHTA and CDR2 is FQGNSA. This CDR3 is CASRAGLSTDTQYF. The DNA for the CDR3 is TGTGCCAGCAGGGCGGGGCTTAGCACAGATACGCAGTATTTT.

The chain is built from TRBV29-1 and TRBJ2-5, with TRBD2 as a possible D gene (6 bases). The V gene lost 6 bases and the J gene lost 4 bases, with 15 bases spanning the gap. Germline V lookup: CDR1 SQVTM, CDR2 ANQGSEA. This CDR3 spans 13 amino acids. The DNA for the CDR3 is TGCAGCGTGTCGAGTAGCGGAGGAGAGACCCAGTACTTC. Translating it yields CSVSSSGGETQYF.

This sequence joins TRBV9 and TRBJ2-7; maybe TRBD1 (8 bases). Trimming took off 3 bases at V and 6 bases at J, with 13 bases between the two ends. In germline, CDR1 is SGDLS, CDR2 YYNGEE. CDR3 length: 13 amino acids. The CDR3 nucleotides are TGTGCCAGCAGCGAACAGGGGGGGGTCGAGCAGTACTTC. Protein: CASSEQGGVEQYF.

The chain combines TRBV5-1 with TRBJ1-2, with D possibly being TRBD1 (5 bases). The V end was cut by 0 bases, the J end by 5 bases, with 11 bases between. The CDR3 runs 14 residues. Germline CDR1 is SGHRS and CDR2 is YFSETQ. CDR3 sequence: CASSLEGRDYGYTF. Written as DNA, the CDR3 is TGCGCCAGCAGCTTGGAGGGCAGGGATTATGGCTACACCTTC.

The chain links TRBV6-5 to TRBJ1-3; 8 positions agree with TRBD1. The CDR3 totals 14 residues. Germline V gene sequence: CDR1 MNHEY, CDR2 SVGAGI. J was trimmed by 4 bases and V by 6 bases; bases with no gene match: 5. The CDR3 DNA reads TGTGCCAGCAGAATGGACAGGGTGGGAAACACCATATATTTT. Encoded protein: CASRMDRVGNTIYF.

The V gene is TRBV2, the J gene TRBJ2-3; a weak D match, TRBD2 (6 bases). CDR3 length: 14 amino acids. Deletions cut 6 bases from V and 0 bases from J, with 10 bases between. Germline loops: CDR1 SNHLY, CDR2 FYNNEI. The CDR3 DNA is TGTGCCAGCAGGCCCGGGACTAGCACAGATACGCAGTATTTT. It encodes CASRPGTSTDTQYF.

V and J are TRBV6-5 and TRBJ2-2, with D perhaps TRBD1 (6 bases). Germline CDR1 MNHEY, CDR2 SVGAGI. V lost 2 bases and J lost 8, with 12 bases in between. The CDR3 is made up of 14 amino acids. CDR3 protein: CASSYAGARGELFF. For the CDR3, the DNA is TGTGCCAGCAGTTACGCAGGGGCCCGGGGGGAGCTGTTTTTT.

The CDR3 loop is CASSGDRGLGYTF. CDR3 nucleotides: TGTGCCAGTAGTGGTGACAGGGGGCTTGGCTACACCTTC. The chain combines TRBV19 with TRBJ1-2, with 10 bases aligning to TRBD1. The CDR3 has 13 amino acids. The junction had 4 bases not matched to a gene; V was cut back by 5 bases and J by 7 bases. Germline CDR1 reads LNHDA; CDR2 reads SQIVND (reference sequence).

The rearrangement uses TRBV28 and TRBJ2-2; TRBD2 agrees at 14 bases. Trimming cost V 7 bases and J 4 bases; bases outside gene matches: 8. The V gene's germline CDR1 is MDHEN and CDR2 SYDVKM. The CDR3 has 17 residues. CDR3 protein: CASTKTSGGAGTGELFF. Here the CDR3 DNA reads TGTGCCAGCACCAAGACTAGCGGGGGGGCCGGCACCGGGGAGCTGTTTTTT. The whole variable domain, filled in from reference TRBV28 and TRBJ2-2, reads DVKVTQSSRYLVKRTGEKVFLECVQDMDHENMFWYRQDPGLGLRLIYFSYDVKMKEKGDIPEGYSVSREKKERFSLILESASTNQTSMYLCASTKTSGGAGTGELFFGEGSRLTVL.

The chain joins TRBV19 to TRBJ1-4; D unresolved. V was trimmed by 3 bases and J by 0 bases, leaving 8 bases between them. This CDR3 spans 15 amino acids. The germline gives CDR1 LNHDA, CDR2 SQIVND (reference sequence). The DNA for the CDR3 is TGTGCCAGTAGTATGACATATACAACTAATGAAAAACTGTTTTTT. Translated: CASSMTYTTNEKLFF.

The genes are TRBV7-2 and TRBJ1-4; 7 bases fit TRBD1. J was trimmed by 8 bases and V by 4 bases; bases with no gene match: 7. CDR3 size: 14 residues. Germline loops: CDR1 SGHTA, CDR2 FQGNSA. CDR3 DNA sequence: TGTGCCAGCAGCTACAGGGGATCGGGGGAAAAACTGTTTTTT. This encodes CASSYRGSGEKLFF.

CDR3 sequence reads: CASSLVPGRGNEAFF. CDR3 coding DNA: TGTGCCAGCAGCTTGGTCCCGGGCCGGGGGAATGAAGCTTTCTTT. The rearrangement joins TRBV5-5 to TRBJ1-1; D is perhaps TRBD1 (5 bases). V was cut by 0 bases and J by 7 bases, with 16 bases left in between. CDR3 length: 15 amino acids. Germline V gene lookup returns CDR1 SGHKS and CDR2 YYEKEE (reference sequence). The full variable domain, in which reference TRBV5-5 and TRBJ1-1 provide the parts outside the CDR3, is DAGVTQSPTHLIKTRGQQVTLRCSPISGHKSVSWYQQVLGQGPQFIFQYYEKEERGRGNFPDRFSARQFPNYSSELNVNALLLGDSALYLCASSLVPGRGNEAFFGQGTRLTVV.

V gene TRBV18 combines with J gene TRBJ1-1; TRBD1 aligns across 8 bases. With 3 bases clipped from V and 2 bases from J, the junction kept 5 bases outside the gene matches. Per the germline V gene, CDR1 is KGHSH and CDR2 is LQKENI. The length of the CDR3 is 15 residues. CDR3 sequence reads: CASSPYGQGNTEAFF. In DNA form, the CDR3 reads TGTGCCAGCTCACCTTACGGACAGGGAAACACTGAAGCTTTCTTT.

CDR3 bases: TGTGCCAGCAGTCCCGGGTTCCCCTTTGAAGCTTTCTTT. Its protein is CASSPGFPFEAFF. The rearrangement uses TRBV11-3 and TRBJ1-1; D unclear. The CDR3 totals 13 residues. CDR1 SGHNT and CDR2 YENEEA come from the germline V gene. V lost 6 bases and J lost 7, with 15 bases in between.